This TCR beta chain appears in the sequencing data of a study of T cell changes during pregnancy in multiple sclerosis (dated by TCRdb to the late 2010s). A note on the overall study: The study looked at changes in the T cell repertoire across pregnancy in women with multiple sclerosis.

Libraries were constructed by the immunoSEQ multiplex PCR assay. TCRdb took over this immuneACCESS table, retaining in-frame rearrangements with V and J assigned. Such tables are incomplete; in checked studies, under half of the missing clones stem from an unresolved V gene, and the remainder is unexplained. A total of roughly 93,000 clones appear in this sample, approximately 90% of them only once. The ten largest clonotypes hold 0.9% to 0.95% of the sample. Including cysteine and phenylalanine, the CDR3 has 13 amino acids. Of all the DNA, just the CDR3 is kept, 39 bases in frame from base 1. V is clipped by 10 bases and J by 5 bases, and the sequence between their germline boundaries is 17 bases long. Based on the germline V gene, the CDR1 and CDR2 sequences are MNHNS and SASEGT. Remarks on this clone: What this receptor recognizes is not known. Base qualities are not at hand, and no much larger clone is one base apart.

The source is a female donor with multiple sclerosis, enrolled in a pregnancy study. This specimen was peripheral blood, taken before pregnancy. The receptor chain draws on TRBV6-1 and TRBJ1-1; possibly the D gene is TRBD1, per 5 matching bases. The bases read TGTGCCACAGCCCAGGGTTTGGGGACTGAAGCTTTCTTT. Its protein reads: CATAQGLGTEAFF.